This T cell receptor (beta chain) was documented in a study of cytomegalovirus exposure and HLA in healthy donors. Germline CDR1 is SGHDT and CDR2 is YYEEEE. V was clipped by 1 base and J by 4 bases, with 6 bases between them. This CDR3 is built from 12 residues. This PCR relied on a set of 60 Vbeta primers and 13 Jbeta primers. Generated by immunoSEQ multiplex PCR, the TCRdb table keeps only in-frame clones and is missing some. In all, the sample yields 150,000 to 200,000 clones. The sequenced sample consisted of PBMCs. The receptor was isolated from a woman between 55 and 75 years old in good health and CMV-seronegative. V usage is TRBV5-6 and J usage is TRBJ2-7, with D hard to call. The CDR3 nucleotides read TGTGCCAGCAGCTTGTTCAGTTACGAGCAGTACTTC. Encoded protein: CASSLFSYEQYF. Supplemented by reference TRBV5-6 and TRBJ2-7, the full variable domain reads DAGVTQSPTHLIKTRGQQVTLRCSPKSGHDTVSWYQQALGQGPQFIFQYYEEEERQRGNFPDRFSGHQFPNYSSELNVNALLLGDSALYLCASSLFSYEQYFGPGTRLTVT.